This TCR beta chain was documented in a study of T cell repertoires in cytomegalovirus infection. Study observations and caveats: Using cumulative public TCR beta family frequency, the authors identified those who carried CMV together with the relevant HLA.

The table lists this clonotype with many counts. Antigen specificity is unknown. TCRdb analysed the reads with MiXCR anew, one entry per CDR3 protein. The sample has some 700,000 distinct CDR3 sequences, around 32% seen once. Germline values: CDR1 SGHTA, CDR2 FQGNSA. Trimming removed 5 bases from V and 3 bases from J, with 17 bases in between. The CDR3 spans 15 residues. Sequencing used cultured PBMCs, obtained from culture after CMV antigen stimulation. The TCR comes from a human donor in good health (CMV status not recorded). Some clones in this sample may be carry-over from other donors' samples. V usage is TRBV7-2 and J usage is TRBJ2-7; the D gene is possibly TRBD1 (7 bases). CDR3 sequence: CASSPRQGGGYEQYF. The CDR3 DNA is TGTGCCAGCAGCCCAAGGCAGGGGGGAGGCTACGAGCAGTACTTC.